This section outlines one T cell receptor beta chain sequence together with its context. Alongside a J-beta primer mix, a sample-barcoded 5' primer served in a second PCR lasting about 6 to 12 cycles. Using its own MiXCR run on the 5' RACE reads, TCRdb lists one record per CDR3 protein. The sample has some 1.5 million distinct CDR3 sequences; about 45% are singletons. The data are from a study of blood T cells in healthy people across ages. The CDR3 is 13 amino acids. Germline V gene lookup returns CDR1 GTSNPN and CDR2 SVGIG (reference sequence). Trimming removed 0 bases at V and 7 bases at J, with 9 bases between.

Sequences were obtained from blood. This sequence was found in a woman between 18 and 29 years old in good health. The rearrangement uses TRBV30 and TRBJ1-4; no reliable D call. CDR3 amino acids: CAWSVQWPEKLFF. As DNA, the CDR3 is TGTGCCTGGAGTGTGCAGTGGCCTGAAAAACTGTTTTTT.